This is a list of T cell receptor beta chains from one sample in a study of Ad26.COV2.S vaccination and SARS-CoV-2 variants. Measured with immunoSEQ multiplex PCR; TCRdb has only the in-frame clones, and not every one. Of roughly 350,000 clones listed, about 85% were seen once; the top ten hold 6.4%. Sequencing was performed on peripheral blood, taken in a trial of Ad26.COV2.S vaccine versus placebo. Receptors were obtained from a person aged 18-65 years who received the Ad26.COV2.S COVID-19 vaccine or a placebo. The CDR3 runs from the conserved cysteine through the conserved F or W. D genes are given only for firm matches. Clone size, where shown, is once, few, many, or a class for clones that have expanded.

CDR3nt: TGTGCCATCAGTGAACAAACTAGCGGGAGGGCGGAATTC; CDR3aa: CAISEQTSGRAEF; j_gene: TRBJ2-7; abundance: -; d_gene: TRBD2; v_gene: TRBV10-3
CDR3nt: TGTGCCAGTAGTATTTTAGCGGAGGGGTACAATGAGCAGTTCTTC; CDR3aa: CASSILAEGYNEQFF; j_gene: TRBJ2-1; abundance: -; d_gene: -; v_gene: TRBV19
CDR3nt: TGTGCCAGCATCGAGGGACTAGCGGGAGTCGGTGAGCAGTTCTTC; CDR3aa: CASIEGLAGVGEQFF; j_gene: TRBJ2-1; abundance: -; d_gene: TRBD2; v_gene: TRBV28
CDR3nt: TGTGCCATCAGGGGAGACGCCCTCTACAATGAGCAGTTCTTC; CDR3aa: CAIRGDALYNEQFF; j_gene: TRBJ2-1; abundance: -; d_gene: -; v_gene: TRBV10-3
CDR3nt: TGTGCCTGGAGCATGGGAACCGGCTACACCTTC; CDR3aa: CAWSMGTGYTF; j_gene: TRBJ1-2; abundance: -; d_gene: -; v_gene: TRBV30
CDR3nt: TGTGCCAGCAGCCAAATCACTAGCGCAATTCTTGTCGAGCAGTACTTC; CDR3aa: CASSQITSAILVEQYF; j_gene: TRBJ2-7; abundance: -; d_gene: TRBD2; v_gene: TRBV28
CDR3nt: TGTGCCAGCAGTTGGGGATGGGATCAGCCCCAGCATTTT; CDR3aa: CASSWGWDQPQHF; j_gene: TRBJ1-5; abundance: -; d_gene: -; v_gene: TRBV28
CDR3nt: TGTGCCAGCAGTTTACAGGTCGGGTACACTGAAGCTTTCTTT; CDR3aa: CASSLQVGYTEAFF; j_gene: TRBJ1-1; abundance: -; d_gene: -; v_gene: TRBV28
CDR3nt: TGCAGCCGGGGTGGGGCGGTTGAAGCTTTCTTT; CDR3aa: CSRGGAVEAFF; j_gene: TRBJ1-1; abundance: -; d_gene: -; v_gene: TRBV20-1
CDR3nt: TGTGCCAGCAGTTACGGCTCTGAGCAGTACTTC; CDR3aa: CASSYGSEQYF; j_gene: TRBJ2-7; abundance: -; d_gene: -; v_gene: TRBV6-5
CDR3nt: TGTGCCAGCAGCCCGGGACTAGCGGGATCTGCGTCCTACGAGCAGTACTTC; CDR3aa: CASSPGLAGSASYEQYF; j_gene: TRBJ2-7; abundance: -; d_gene: TRBD2; v_gene: TRBV28
CDR3nt: TGCAGCGTTGAATATTCCTTGAACACTGAAGCTTTCTTT; CDR3aa: CSVEYSLNTEAFF; j_gene: TRBJ1-1; abundance: once; d_gene: -; v_gene: TRBV29-1
CDR3nt: TGTGCCAGCAGCAACTCTCCAACTAATGAAAAACTGTTTTTT; CDR3aa: CASSNSPTNEKLFF; j_gene: TRBJ1-4; abundance: -; d_gene: -; v_gene: TRBV21-1
CDR3nt: TGTGCCAGCAGTTTTACGGTGGGCAGGGGAACCGGGGAGCTGTTTTTT; CDR3aa: CASSFTVGRGTGELFF; j_gene: TRBJ2-2; abundance: -; d_gene: -; v_gene: TRBV28
CDR3nt: TGTGCCAGCAGTGAAAACCCGGGACAGAACACCGGGGAGCTGTTTTTT; CDR3aa: CASSENPGQNTGELFF; j_gene: TRBJ2-2; abundance: -; d_gene: -; v_gene: TRBV6-1
CDR3nt: TGTGCCAGCTCACCGGGACAGGGAGGGGACCAGATCAAATACGAGCAGTACTTC; CDR3aa: CASSPGQGGDQIKYEQYF; j_gene: TRBJ2-7; abundance: once; d_gene: TRBD1; v_gene: TRBV18
CDR3nt: TGTGCCAGCAGCTTAGAACTATTGGCCGGGGAGCTGTTTTTT; CDR3aa: CASSLELLAGELFF; j_gene: TRBJ2-2; abundance: -; d_gene: -; v_gene: TRBV7-9
CDR3nt: TGTGCCAGTACAACCGGGACTAGCGGCTACAATGAGCAGTTCTTC; CDR3aa: CASTTGTSGYNEQFF; j_gene: TRBJ2-1; abundance: once; d_gene: TRBD2; v_gene: TRBV19
CDR3nt: TGTGCCAGCAGCTTGTTGGTGCCCAATGGCTACACCTTC; CDR3aa: CASSLLVPNGYTF; j_gene: TRBJ1-2; abundance: -; d_gene: -; v_gene: TRBV5-8
CDR3nt: TGTGCCATCCAGGGACCCAATCAGCCCCAGCATTTT; CDR3aa: CAIQGPNQPQHF; j_gene: TRBJ1-5; abundance: -; d_gene: -; v_gene: TRBV6-6
CDR3nt: TGTGCCAGCAGTTACGACGGGCTTTACAATCAGCCCCAGCATTTT; CDR3aa: CASSYDGLYNQPQHF; j_gene: TRBJ1-5; abundance: -; d_gene: -; v_gene: TRBV6-5
CDR3nt: TGTGCCAGCAGCCAACTTGATCCAGGGCACCACTCCTACGAGCAGTACTTC; CDR3aa: CASSQLDPGHHSYEQYF; j_gene: TRBJ2-7; abundance: -; d_gene: -; v_gene: TRBV5-5
CDR3nt: TGTGCCAGCAGTGGAGGCCCGAGCTCCTACGAGCAGTACTTC; CDR3aa: CASSGGPSSYEQYF; j_gene: TRBJ2-7; abundance: -; d_gene: -; v_gene: TRBV2
CDR3nt: TGTGCCAGCAGCAGGGACAGGGGTAGCGAGCAGTACTTC; CDR3aa: CASSRDRGSEQYF; j_gene: TRBJ2-7; abundance: -; d_gene: TRBD1; v_gene: TRBV14
CDR3nt: TGTGCCAGCAGCGTCGGGGCACAGGTAGCAACTAATGAAAAACTGTTTTTT; CDR3aa: CASSVGAQVATNEKLFF; j_gene: TRBJ1-4; abundance: -; d_gene: -; v_gene: TRBV9
CDR3nt: TGTGCCAGCAGTTTCGACCGGGACAGGGAACGTAGCAATCAGCCCCAGCATTTT; CDR3aa: CASSFDRDRERSNQPQHF; j_gene: TRBJ1-5; abundance: -; d_gene: TRBD1; v_gene: TRBV27
CDR3nt: TGTGCCAGCAGTTGGCGGGAGAGGGCCGGGGAGCTGTTTTTT; CDR3aa: CASSWRERAGELFF; j_gene: TRBJ2-2; abundance: -; d_gene: TRBD2; v_gene: TRBV6-2/TRBV6-3
CDR3nt: TGTGCCAGCAGCCCCTCGGGGGTAGGCTCACCCCTCCACTTT; CDR3aa: CASSPSGVGSPLHF; j_gene: TRBJ1-6; abundance: -; d_gene: -; v_gene: TRBV7-8
CDR3nt: TGTGCCAGCAGCGAGGGGATCGACCAAGAGACCCAGTACTTC; CDR3aa: CASSEGIDQETQYF; j_gene: TRBJ2-5; abundance: -; d_gene: -; v_gene: TRBV9
CDR3nt: TGCGCCAGCAGCTACGGACAGGGGAAGGGCTACACCTTC; CDR3aa: CASSYGQGKGYTF; j_gene: TRBJ1-2; abundance: once; d_gene: TRBD1; v_gene: TRBV5-1
CDR3nt: TGTGCCAGCAGCCAAGGCGACAGGAACTTTAACTACGAGCAGTACTTC; CDR3aa: CASSQGDRNFNYEQYF; j_gene: TRBJ2-7; abundance: -; d_gene: -; v_gene: TRBV14
CDR3nt: TGTGCCAGCAGTTACAGGGGCATTCAGCCCCAGCATTTT; CDR3aa: CASSYRGIQPQHF; j_gene: TRBJ1-5; abundance: -; d_gene: -; v_gene: TRBV6-5
CDR3nt: TGTGCTAGCAGCTTAGAGAAGGAGACCCAGTACTTC; CDR3aa: CASSLEKETQYF; j_gene: TRBJ2-5; abundance: -; d_gene: -; v_gene: TRBV7-7
CDR3nt: TGCGCCAGCAGCCAAGAACAGGAGAATCAGCCCCAGCATTTT; CDR3aa: CASSQEQENQPQHF; j_gene: TRBJ1-5; abundance: few; d_gene: -; v_gene: TRBV4-1
CDR3nt: TGTGCCAGCAGTTTCGCGGGGCAGGTTCTAACTGAAGCTTTCTTT; CDR3aa: CASSFAGQVLTEAFF; j_gene: TRBJ1-1; abundance: -; d_gene: -; v_gene: TRBV27
CDR3nt: TGTGCCAGTAGTGCCTACGACGGCGATCTGGATGAGCAGTTCTTC; CDR3aa: CASSAYDGDLDEQFF; j_gene: TRBJ2-1; abundance: -; d_gene: -; v_gene: TRBV19
CDR3nt: TGTGCCTGGAGTACCAAATCATACGGGGGTTTCTATCAGCCCCAGCATTTT; CDR3aa: CAWSTKSYGGFYQPQHF; j_gene: TRBJ1-5; abundance: -; d_gene: -; v_gene: TRBV30
CDR3nt: TGCGCCAGCAGCCACCGGGGGAGAGGAACGGAAGCTTTCTTT; CDR3aa: CASSHRGRGTEAFF; j_gene: TRBJ1-1; abundance: -; d_gene: -; v_gene: TRBV4-3
CDR3nt: TGTGCCAGCAGCTTAGTCAGAGACGAGCAGTACTTC; CDR3aa: CASSLVRDEQYF; j_gene: TRBJ2-7; abundance: once; d_gene: -; v_gene: TRBV7-9
CDR3nt: TGTGCCAGCAGCCCTACCCGAGGATACCAAGAGACCCAGTACTTC; CDR3aa: CASSPTRGYQETQYF; j_gene: TRBJ2-5; abundance: -; d_gene: -; v_gene: TRBV11-2
CDR3nt: TGTGCCAGCAGCCTTTCGAGGGGCGACACCGGGGAGCTGTTTTTT; CDR3aa: CASSLSRGDTGELFF; j_gene: TRBJ2-2; abundance: -; d_gene: -; v_gene: TRBV5-4
CDR3nt: TGTGCCTGGAGTGTGGACGAGAACTATGGCTACACCTTC; CDR3aa: CAWSVDENYGYTF; j_gene: TRBJ1-2; abundance: -; d_gene: -; v_gene: TRBV30
CDR3nt: TGTGCCAGCAGCTTGGGCAGGGGGCGCACTGAAGCTTTCTTT; CDR3aa: CASSLGRGRTEAFF; j_gene: TRBJ1-1; abundance: -; d_gene: TRBD1; v_gene: TRBV5-6
CDR3nt: TGTGCCAGCAGCACCGGACCCCAGGAATTTCTCGCCGAGCAGTACTTC; CDR3aa: CASSTGPQEFLAEQYF; j_gene: TRBJ2-7; abundance: -; d_gene: -; v_gene: TRBV5-6
CDR3nt: TGTGCCAGCAGTTACAGAGCGGAAGGAAACACCATATATTTT; CDR3aa: CASSYRAEGNTIYF; j_gene: TRBJ1-3; abundance: -; d_gene: -; v_gene: TRBV28
CDR3nt: TGTGCCAGCGGGGGCAGGGGAGTTGTCACTGAAGCTTTCTTT; CDR3aa: CASGGRGVVTEAFF; j_gene: TRBJ1-1; abundance: -; d_gene: -; v_gene: TRBV7-2
CDR3nt: TGTGCCAGCAGTTTGGAGGGGGCCTACGAGCAGTACTTC; CDR3aa: CASSLEGAYEQYF; j_gene: TRBJ2-7; abundance: few; d_gene: -; v_gene: TRBV6-5
CDR3nt: TGCAGCGCCGCTAGCGGGATGGGATCCTACGAGCAGTACTTC; CDR3aa: CSAASGMGSYEQYF; j_gene: TRBJ2-7; abundance: few; d_gene: TRBD2; v_gene: TRBV29-1
CDR3nt: TGTGCCAGCAGCCGGGGAGATCCCGGGGAGCTGTTTTTT; CDR3aa: CASSRGDPGELFF; j_gene: TRBJ2-2; abundance: -; d_gene: -; v_gene: TRBV7-8
CDR3nt: TGTGCCTGGAGTGTATTAACTTTAGCCAAAAACATTCAGTACTTC; CDR3aa: CAWSVLTLAKNIQYF; j_gene: TRBJ2-4; abundance: -; d_gene: -; v_gene: TRBV30
CDR3nt: TGCACCAGCAGCCACAGGGACAGACTGAACACTGAAGCTTTCTTT; CDR3aa: CTSSHRDRLNTEAFF; j_gene: TRBJ1-1; abundance: -; d_gene: -; v_gene: TRBV1
CDR3nt: TGCAGCGTTGAAGAAGTCCCCCGTGTCGGGTTTAGCACAGATACGCAGTATTTT; CDR3aa: CSVEEVPRVGFSTDTQYF; j_gene: TRBJ2-3; abundance: -; d_gene: -; v_gene: TRBV29-1
CDR3nt: TGCGCCAGCAGCCTCAGGGAGGGGGTGGAAGCTTTCTTT; CDR3aa: CASSLREGVEAFF; j_gene: TRBJ1-1; abundance: -; d_gene: -; v_gene: TRBV5-1
CDR3nt: TGTGCCAGCAGCTTAGGCACAGGGGATCCCGTTATAGGAGAGCAGTACTTC; CDR3aa: CASSLGTGDPVIGEQYF; j_gene: TRBJ2-7; abundance: -; d_gene: TRBD1; v_gene: TRBV7-2
CDR3nt: TGTGCCACCAGCAGAGATCCTTGGACAGGGAACCCCCGCTATGGCTACACCTTC; CDR3aa: CATSRDPWTGNPRYGYTF; j_gene: TRBJ1-2; abundance: -; d_gene: TRBD1; v_gene: TRBV15
CDR3nt: TGCGCCAGCAGCGGAGGACAGGTATTCAACGGGGAGCTGTTTTTT; CDR3aa: CASSGGQVFNGELFF; j_gene: TRBJ2-2; abundance: few; d_gene: TRBD1; v_gene: TRBV5-1
CDR3nt: TGCGCCAGCAGCCAAGGGACTCAGAGTTTCACTGAAGCTTTCTTT; CDR3aa: CASSQGTQSFTEAFF; j_gene: TRBJ1-1; abundance: -; d_gene: -; v_gene: TRBV4-3
CDR3nt: TGTGCCAGCAGTCGCCGGGGGACAGGGACTAACGAGCAGTACTTC; CDR3aa: CASSRRGTGTNEQYF; j_gene: TRBJ2-7; abundance: -; d_gene: TRBD1; v_gene: TRBV28
CDR3nt: TGTGCCAGTAGTATCAAAGGGGGCTATTACGAGCAGTACTTC; CDR3aa: CASSIKGGYYEQYF; j_gene: TRBJ2-7; abundance: -; d_gene: TRBD1; v_gene: TRBV19